One and the same sample provided the 27 T cell receptor beta chains below, sequenced in a study of cytomegalovirus exposure and HLA in healthy donors. The study ran its PCR with 60 Vbeta and 13 Jbeta primers. Method: immunoSEQ multiplex PCR; TCRdb's copy keeps in-frame clones and lacks some. The table lists roughly 180,000 clones, about 80% of them singletons. What was sequenced was PBMCs. These receptors were taken from a woman in her late teens or twenties in good health and CMV-seropositive.

This chain joins TRBV19 and TRBJ2-1, with 11 nucleotides matching TRBD2. Germline V lookup: CDR1 LNHDA, CDR2 SQIVND (reference sequence). The V and J ends lost 5 bases and 0 bases, in that order; junction bases with no gene match: 15. There are 20 residues in the CDR3. CDR3 sequence: CASSHTGLAGGLSSYNEQFF. For the CDR3, the DNA is TGTGCCAGTAGTCACACCGGGCTAGCGGGGGGCCTGAGCTCCTACAATGAGCAGTTCTTC. Based on the CDR3 plus reference TRBV19 and TRBJ2-1, the full variable domain is DGGITQSPKYLFRKEGQNVTLSCEQNLNHDAMYWYRQDPGQGLRLIYYSQIVNDFQKGDIAEGYSVSREKKESFPLTVTSAQKNPTAFYLCASSHTGLAGGLSSYNEQFFGPGTRLTVL.

This clone was found once. The chain recombines TRBV4-1 with TRBJ1-4; D unresolved. The V and J ends lost 3 bases and 5 bases respectively, with 13 bases between them. CDR1 and CDR2 (germline): MGHRA, YSYEKL. CDR3 size: 15 residues. CDR3 residues: CASSQYSLINEKLFF. CDR3 bases: TGCGCCAGCAGCCAGTACAGCCTGATAAATGAAAAACTGTTTTTT.

Worth noting for this clone: An end of the junction does not agree with germline; a read error may underlie this. This chain joins TRBV4-1 and TRBJ2-6, with 10 bases lining up with TRBD2. The CDR3 extends over 20 amino acids. Germline V gene data show CDR1 as MGHRA and CDR2 as YSYEKL. CDR3 region: CASSRELISGGSSGANGLTF. CDR3 sequence (DNA): TGCGCCAGCAGCCGAGAGCTGATTAGCGGGGGGAGCTCTGGGGCCAACGGCCTGACTTTC.

This chain connects TRBV6-1 to TRBJ1-6, with D uncertain. Germline lookup yields CDR1 MNHNS and CDR2 SASEGT. The CDR3 totals 14 residues. Trimming took 1 base from V and 6 from J, leaving 7 bases between them. The CDR3 DNA follows: TGTGCCAGCAGTGAAGGGGCCTTTAATTCACCCCTCCACTTT. Amino acids: CASSEGAFNSPLHF.

This clone has more than one count but fewer than ten. The chain has TRBV28 and TRBJ1-1, with D perhaps matching TRBD1 (6 bases). This CDR3 is built from 13 residues. The V end was cut by 6 bases, the J end by 3 bases, with 11 bases between. Germline V gene lookup returns CDR1 MDHEN and CDR2 SYDVKM. The CDR3 loop reads CASRGHMDTEAFF. The CDR3 region has the DNA TGTGCCAGCAGGGGACATATGGACACTGAAGCTTTCTTT.

CDR3 nucleotide sequence: TGTGCCAGCAGCACCACCCCGGACAGAGGGCTCTACGAGCAGTACTTC. It encodes CASSTTPDRGLYEQYF. V and J are TRBV7-9 and TRBJ2-7; perhaps TRBD1 as D (6 bases). The CDR3 length is 16 residues. V lost 5 bases to trimming and J lost 3 bases, with 20 bases between them. From germline, CDR1 is SEHNR and CDR2 FQNEAQ (reference sequence).

The chain has TRBV4-1 and TRBJ1-1, with 9 bases fitting TRBD1. Germline V gene data show CDR1 as MGHRA and CDR2 as YSYEKL. The CDR3 loop spans 15 amino acids. V was pared by 4 bases and J by 5 bases, with 8 bases of the junction left unmatched. In nucleotides, the CDR3 is TGCGCCAGCAGCCTAGAGGACAGGGGAACAACTGAAGCTTTCTTT. It is translated as CASSLEDRGTTEAFF.

The chain uses TRBV18 and TRBJ2-4, with D perhaps matching TRBD2 (7 bases). Trimming shortened V by 0 bases and J by 0 bases, and 9 bases separated the two germline ends. The CDR3 spans 16 residues. Germline V lookup: CDR1 KGHSH, CDR2 LQKENI. The CDR3 nucleotides are TGTGCCAGCTCACCACCAGGGGGGGTAGCCAAAAACATTCAGTACTTC. Translating it yields CASSPPGGVAKNIQYF.

The V call is TRBV2, the J call TRBJ1-1; D is undetermined. The length of the CDR3 is 15 residues. Germline loops: CDR1 SNHLY, CDR2 FYNNEI. Trimming pared 1 base from V and 0 bases from J, leaving 9 bases between. The CDR3 protein is CASSEVGIMNTEAFF. In DNA form, the CDR3 reads TGTGCCAGCAGTGAAGTTGGCATTATGAACACTGAAGCTTTCTTT. Filled out from reference TRBV2 and TRBJ1-1, the complete variable domain reads EPEVTQTPSHQVTQMGQEVILRCVPISNHLYFYWYRQILGQKVEFLVSFYNNEISEKSEIFDDQFSVERPDGSNFTLKIRSTKLEDSAMYFCASSEVGIMNTEAFFGQGTRLTVV.

The J gene is TRBJ2-7, the V gene TRBV6-6, with D perhaps matching TRBD1 (5 bases). Germline V gene lookup returns CDR1 MNHNY and CDR2 SVGAGI (reference sequence). CDR3 size: 14 residues. V was pared by 6 bases and J by 3 bases, with 15 bases between. The CDR3 loop is CASRDIASDYEQYF. CDR3 coding DNA: TGTGCCAGCAGGGACATCGCATCGGACTACGAGCAGTACTTC.

V gene TRBV19 combines with J gene TRBJ1-2, with D possibly being TRBD1 (5 bases). Trimming shortened V by 3 bases and J by 7 bases, and 27 bases separated the two germline ends. CDR1 and CDR2 (germline): LNHDA, SQIVND (reference sequence). The CDR3 has 18 amino acids. CDR3 sequence: CASSMNIRSTVLGLGYTF. DNA of the CDR3: TGTGCCAGTAGTATGAATATTCGGTCGACAGTACTCGGTCTTGGCTACACCTTC.

Here the CDR3 reads CASSGPGPTGELFF. For the CDR3, the DNA is TGCGCCAGCAGCGGGCCAGGGCCCACCGGGGAGCTGTTTTTT. The chain couples TRBV4-1 to TRBJ2-2; D perhaps matches TRBD1 (5 bases). Trimming took 5 bases from V and 4 from J, leaving 11 bases between them. CDR3 size: 14 residues. Germline V gives CDR1 MGHRA, CDR2 YSYEKL.

This chain connects TRBV14 to TRBJ2-7; D may be TRBD2 (7 bases). The CDR3 totals 14 residues. Germline V gene lookup returns CDR1 SGHDN and CDR2 FVKESK. With 5 bases removed from V and 2 bases from J, the gap between germline ends came to 13 bases. CDR3 nucleotides: TGTGCCAGCAGCTCGTCCGGGGGGCCCTACGAGCAGTACTTC. Translated: CASSSSGGPYEQYF. Complete variable domain (other parts from reference TRBV14 and TRBJ2-7): EAGVTQFPSHSVIEKGQTVTLRCDPISGHDNLYWYRRVMGKEIKFLLHFVKESKQDESGMPNNRFLAERTGGTYSTLKVQPAELEDSGVYFCASSSSGGPYEQYFGPGTRLTVT.

The CDR3 nucleotides are TGTGCCAGCACCCACGGTGGAGCCAAAAACATTCAGTACTTC. Amino acid sequence: CASTHGGAKNIQYF. The chain combines TRBV5-6 with TRBJ2-4, with D unclear. Trimming took 6 bases from V and 0 from J, leaving 10 bases between them. Germline values: CDR1 SGHDT, CDR2 YYEEEE. The CDR3 is 14 residues long.

This clone was observed once. This chain connects TRBV7-3 to TRBJ2-2; 7 bases match TRBD2. With V trimmed by 5 bases and J by 7 bases, 4 bases remained unmatched. The CDR3 is made up of 13 amino acids. Germline loops: CDR1 SGHTA, CDR2 FQGTGA. The CDR3, as DNA: TGTGCCAGCAGCCGAAGCGGGGACGGGGAGCTGTTTTTT. Its protein is CASSRSGDGELFF.

The V call is TRBV6-6, the J call TRBJ1-2; 9 bases are shared with TRBD1. Germline V gene data show CDR1 as MNHNY and CDR2 as SVGAGI (reference sequence). The J segment lost 1 base and the V segment lost 9 bases, leaving 12 bases of the junction unmatched. The CDR3 spans 16 residues. CDR3 loop: CASDGQGSGGNYGYTF. The CDR3 nucleotides read TGTGCCAGTGACGGACAGGGGTCGGGCGGTAACTATGGCTACACCTTC.

The genes are TRBV5-1 and TRBJ2-7, with D possibly matching TRBD1 (5 bases). Deletions cut 6 bases from V and 2 bases from J, with 12 bases between. The length of the CDR3 is 13 residues. Germline values: CDR1 SGHRS, CDR2 YFSETQ. CDR3 sequence: CASTQGGTYEQYF. The CDR3 nucleotides are TGCGCCAGCACCCAGGGTGGGACCTACGAGCAGTACTTC.

The gene calls are TRBV7-9 and TRBJ2-3; perhaps TRBD2 as D (6 bases). This CDR3 contains 14 residues. The germline V and J ends were trimmed by 0 bases and 3 bases, with 7 bases remaining between them. CDR1 SEHNR and CDR2 FQNEAQ come from the germline V gene (reference sequence). The CDR3: CASSLAGGTDTQYF. The CDR3 bases are TGTGCCAGCAGCTTAGCGGGGGGAACAGATACGCAGTATTTT.

This clone was recorded a few times. CDR3 DNA: TGCGCCAGCAGCATAAACCAGTCACCCCTCCACTTT. Translation: CASSINQSPLHF. V gene TRBV5-1 combines with J gene TRBJ1-6, with D hard to call. The V end lost 4 bases, the J end lost 10 bases, and 9 bases lay between the germline ends. Germline assignment: CDR1 SGHRS and CDR2 YFSETQ. The CDR3 is made up of 12 amino acids.

The V gene is TRBV21-1, the J gene TRBJ2-7; the tabulated D call, TRBD2, remains unverified against the DNA. TRBV21-1 is designated a pseudogene. The CDR3 runs to 14 residues. CDR3 bases: TGTGCCAGCAGCAAGACTAGCGGACCCTACGAGCAGTACTTC. Translating gives CASSKTSGPYEQYF.

J is TRBJ1-4 and V is TRBV5-6; D is uncertain. The germline CDR1 and CDR2 sequences are SGHDT and YYEEEE. The CDR3 length is 13 residues. V was pared by 0 bases and J by 7 bases, with 7 bases between. CDR3 residues: CASSLVEGEKLFF. CDR3 nucleotide sequence: TGTGCCAGCAGCTTGGTCGAGGGTGAAAAACTGTTTTTT.

The chain recombines TRBV9 with TRBJ2-5; D is possibly TRBD2 (5 bases). This CDR3 has 14 residues. Trimming took off 0 bases at V and 4 bases at J, with 10 bases between the two ends. Germline loops: CDR1 SGDLS, CDR2 YYNGEE. CDR3 in amino acids: CASSVGSLAETQYF. CDR3 DNA sequence: TGTGCCAGCAGCGTAGGTAGCCTAGCAGAGACCCAGTACTTC.

The V and J genes are TRBV5-1 and TRBJ1-4, with 9 positions matching TRBD1. This CDR3 is built from 18 residues. V was pared by 4 bases and J by 0 bases, with 10 bases of the junction left unmatched. Germline V gives CDR1 SGHRS, CDR2 YFSETQ. For the CDR3, the DNA is TGCGCCAGCAGCCCCCGGGACAGGGCACTATCAACTAATGAAAAACTGTTTTTT. Translating it yields CASSPRDRALSTNEKLFF.

The chain carries TRBV15 and TRBJ1-5, with D uncertain. V shed 1 base and J shed 6 bases, with 7 bases lying between them. This CDR3 is 13 amino acids long. Looked up from germline, CDR1 is LNHNV and CDR2 is YYDKDF (reference sequence). This chain's CDR3 is CATSRGWAQPQHF. In DNA, the CDR3 is TGTGCCACCAGCAGAGGATGGGCTCAGCCCCAGCATTTT.

This chain uses TRBV7-3 with TRBJ1-2, with D perhaps TRBD1 (5 bases). Germline V gene lookup returns CDR1 SGHTA and CDR2 FQGTGA. The CDR3 has 13 amino acids. Deletions cut 4 bases from V and 7 bases from J, with 13 bases between. The CDR3, as DNA: TGTGCCAGCAGCTCCTCAGGGAACAGTGGCTACACCTTC. Its protein product is CASSSSGNSGYTF.

The V call is TRBV29-1, the J call TRBJ2-1, with TRBD2 matching 11 bases. Germline V gene lookup returns CDR1 SQVTM and CDR2 ANQGSEA. The CDR3 spans 14 residues. The CDR3 loop reads CSVLTSGVNNEQFF. The DNA of the CDR3 is TGCAGTGTTTTGACTAGCGGGGTTAACAATGAGCAGTTCTTC.

The J gene is TRBJ2-5, the V gene TRBV19; the D is unclear. Germline loops: CDR1 LNHDA, CDR2 SQIVND (reference sequence). V was shortened by 6 bases and J by 10 bases, with 12 bases between the two germline ends. The CDR3 sequence is 11 residues long. The CDR3 region is CASSLSEVQYF. CDR3 DNA: TGTGCCAGTAGCCTCTCCGAGGTCCAGTACTTC.